These 2 T cell receptor beta chains were all obtained from the same sample, sequenced in a study of blood T cell repertoires in COVID-19. Using immunoSEQ multiplex PCR, the repertoire was profiled, and TCRdb retains in-frame clones only, with some absent. The sample has over 85,000 clones, 75% to 90% seen once; the top ten hold around 1%. Sequenced: peripheral blood. All receptors derive from a human donor in a cohort sampled during active COVID-19.

The CDR3 loop reads CASSENPGVTYNEQFF. The CDR3 DNA reads TGCGCCAGCAGTGAGAATCCGGGAGTGACCTACAATGAGCAGTTCTTC. The genes are TRBV10-2 and TRBJ2-1, with D perhaps TRBD2 (6 bases). Germline lookup yields CDR1 WSHSY and CDR2 SAAADI. The V end lost 2 bases, the J end lost 2 bases, and 13 bases lay between the germline ends. The CDR3 spans 16 residues.

The rearrangement uses TRBV19 and TRBJ2-2, with TRBD2 identical over 9 bases. Germline CDR1 LNHDA, CDR2 SQIVND (reference sequence). The CDR3 covers 17 residues. The ends lost 3 bases at V and 0 bases at J; junction bases unmatched: 5. CDR3 amino acids: CASSIVASGTNTGELFF. CDR3 in DNA: TGTGCCAGTAGTATTGTCGCTAGCGGGACGAACACCGGGGAGCTGTTTTTT.